This T cell receptor (beta chain) was captured in a study of T cells in Graves' hyperthyroidism and ophthalmopathy. Using RNA transcripts as the source, TCR beta CDR3 regions were amplified. Carried out on the TCR CDR3, a first-round RT-PCR used the HTBI primer set. A single record per CDR3 protein comes from TCRdb applying MiXCR to the multiplex PCR reads. The table has under 350,000 distinct CDR3 sequences, around 20% seen once; the top ten hold around half. Unmatched junction bases numbered 2, after V lost 4 bases and J lost 6 bases. This CDR3 region has 13 residues. Looked up from germline, CDR1 is SGHDT and CDR2 is YYEEEE. A few counts support this clonotype.

The chain combines TRBV5-6 with TRBJ2-1; 9 bases map to TRBD1. Sequenced material: blood. This receptor was obtained from a woman between 50 and 59 years old with Graves' hyperthyroidism. Here the CDR3 DNA reads TGTGCCAGCAGCACGACAGGGGGCAATGAGCAGTTCTTC. Its protein is CASSTTGGNEQFF.